This T cell receptor (beta chain) derives from a study of cytomegalovirus exposure and HLA in healthy donors (dated by TCRdb to the late 2010s). Study-level background: An earlier analysis of about 530 of the donors reported 276 Gb of sequence data and around 100 million unique TCR beta sequences obtained from about 180 million T cells. An early release covering approximately 600 HLA-typed donors comprised approximately 300 gigabases of sequencing data and some 79 million unique TCR sequences. Of the roughly 400 genotyped donors, roughly 80% fell in the genetic ancestry cluster associated with self-reported Caucasian donors. The aim of the study was to test whether cataloging public T cell receptors could identify signatures of past pathogen exposure. The T cell repertoires of several hundred subjects were profiled by immunosequencing and related to cytomegalovirus serostatus. Along with the roughly 670-subject first cohort, a separate validation cohort of over a hundred different subjects was used. To predict cytomegalovirus infection status, the study brought together high-throughput TCR immunosequencing, statistical association of individual TCRs with disease status, and machine learning. In a later analysis, previously published TCR beta repertoires from 600 to 850 donors were re-analyzed and high-resolution HLA genotyping was added so that TCR occurrence patterns could be studied. Rather than drawing on any new phenotypic data, the later analysis identified candidate immune exposures from TCR beta sequences and the way those sequences occurred across donors. An earlier analysis of several hundred of the donors applied high-throughput TCR beta sequencing to assess whether each TCR beta V gene segment acted as functional or pseudogenic. Donor age, sex, ethnicity and CMV serostatus were compiled alongside the repertoire data. In a later genetic analysis, genome-wide SNP genotypes for about three fifths of the roughly 670 donors were used, and that subset was treated as a discovery cohort. All discovery cohort repertoires had been generated on a single sequencing platform. Both class I and class II loci were covered by HLA typing, at four-digit resolution. The number of typed donors differed by locus: about 620-640 for A, B, C, DRB1 and DQB1; 500 to 550 for DQA1; some 610 for DPA1; and around 450 for DPB1. Roughly 5 DR-DQ haplotypes were handled as single units for association and clustering because linkage in the cohort was strong. Among about 410 genotyped donors of the cohort, an average of around 220,000 unique TCR beta nucleotide sequences was sequenced per donor, of which about 18% were non-productive.

The germline V gene (reference sequence) provides CDR1 WNHNN and CDR2 SYGVQD. The CDR3 holds 14 amino acids from the cysteine to the phenylalanine. The CDR3 DNA has 42 bases and is translated from base 1. The germline V end is reduced by 6 bases and the J end by 2 bases; junction bases left unmatched: 3. In total, approximately 700 healthy bone marrow donors made up the cohort. At the time of sampling, all cohort members were nominally healthy, though unrecorded immune exposures were likely present. The donor was CMV seronegative and belonged to the group of over 300 seronegative cohort members. A peripheral blood sample was collected from each donor, and TCR beta sequencing was performed on peripheral blood mononuclear cells. Genomic DNA extraction from the blood cell samples was performed with the Qiagen DNeasy Blood Extraction Kit. Points on this clone: Its specific antigen is unknown. Base qualities are not provided; no much larger clone lies one nucleotide away.

Library preparation used the immunoSEQ multiplex PCR assay. The multiplex PCR relied on a mix of 60 forward primers for TCR Vbeta segments and 13 reverse primers for TCR Jbeta segments. The CDR3 region of rearranged TCR beta genes was amplified from genomic DNA by a multiplex PCR assay. The Illumina HiSeq System was used to sequence the amplified TCR beta libraries as 87-base-pair reads. The paper's processing steps were these. In a later analysis, 80 million or so unique TCR beta chains were counted across the roughly 670 repertoires, and roughly 11 million of these chains were shared by at least two donors. A nearest-neighbor algorithm error-corrected the raw reads and collapsed the reads into unique sequences, merging closely related sequences to remove PCR and sequencing errors. V, D and J gene segments were assigned by aligning CDR3 sequences to IMGT reference sequences. For a sequence to be retained, at least a six-nucleotide match to both a V gene segment and a J gene segment was required. Rearrangements were classified as productive when the CDR3 lacked stop codons and remained in frame with V and J, and all other rearrangements were classified as non-productive. CDR3 was defined according to IMGT convention as the region running from the second conserved V-encoded cysteine to the conserved J-encoded phenylalanine. Sequences without an unambiguous match to a single V gene segment were excluded from the earlier analysis of 450 to 750 of the donors. In an earlier analysis of 500 to 750 of the donors, V segments were called functional above 56.7% productive rearrangements and were called segregating when the between-donor standard deviation exceeded 5%. A statistical classification framework was developed to diagnose cytomegalovirus status using the catalog of TCR beta chain sequences. In a later analysis, TCR nucleotide sequences were compared against IMGT/GENE-DB human TR gene sequences so that V and J genes could be assigned. Using the TCRdist pipeline, a later analysis assigned CDR3 sequences along with most-parsimonious VDJ recombination scenarios. In a later analysis, every TCR beta chain was defined by the combination of its CDR3 amino acid sequence and its V-gene family, and reads without a unique V-gene family were dropped. In a later analysis, 550 to 650 highly shared, low-generation-probability nucleotide sequences were removed to address suspected cross-contamination and a sequencing artifact. A later analysis calculated a clonal expansion index for each public chain from normalized within-repertoire ranks of inferred template counts. In a later analysis, generation probabilities were computed with a VDJ recombination model fitted to out-of-frame rearrangements, and the resulting probabilities were checked against IGoR. In a later analysis, hypergeometric tests were used to score TCR-TCR, TCR-HLA and TCR-CMV co-occurrence, with a repertoire-size bias correction applied to TCR pairs. To estimate false discovery rates, a later analysis permuted the HLA or CMV assignments 20 times. A later analysis grouped co-occurring TCRs with DBSCAN, adding TCRdist sequence similarity when clustering within HLA-allele-positive subsets. Repertoires with fewer than 30,000 or more than 120,000 public chains, plus five repertoires with anomalous nucleotide sharing, were excluded from co-occurrence clustering. The immuneACCESS repertoire file appears here via TCRdb, limited to in-frame rearrangements. These files lack a portion of the clones; in checked studies, under half of the deficit traces to unresolved V genes, and the cause of the others is not known. D and trimming were read from the DNA, whereas the V and J calls and clone size are those reported in that table. In this sample the table shows around 110,000 clones, roughly 70% of which occur a single time. 1.6% of the sample belongs to the ten largest clones.

General study outcomes and caveats: A group of highly shared sequence variants was considered likely to be a technical artifact of the sequencing pipeline. A total of 150 to 200 TCR beta chains were listed by the study as associated with cytomegalovirus. In vitro tests confirmed that three of the cytomegalovirus-associated TCR beta chains recognize cytomegalovirus antigens. Compared with the 666-donor mean, donors in an Asian-associated ancestry cluster had fewer N-insertions in productive TCRs, according to a later genetic analysis. Because HLA typing was missing for some donors at each locus, association tests included only the typed subset. A later analysis associated about 16,000 TCR beta sequences with specific HLA alleles at a false discovery rate of 0.05. Correlated functional status among segregating V segments might be attributable to linkage disequilibrium, but an unknown experimental factor could not be ruled out. Several of the top co-occurrence clusters appeared to be linked to parvovirus B19, influenza, CMV and Epstein-Barr virus, according to a later analysis. According to a later analysis, TCR association rates differed among HLA loci, with DRB1 alleles showing the most associated TCRs and HLA-C alleles showing the fewest. A later genetic analysis associated a missense DCLRE1C variant with V-gene and J-gene trimming of TCR beta chains, and an independent cohort replicated the association. Most TCR sequences were seen in very few donors, while some public TCRs were found in many individuals. A later analysis found that HLA-associated TCR beta chains were more clonally expanded and had lower generation probabilities than equally common non-associated chains. The presence/absence analyses assumed that sequencing depth was roughly uniform across donors, and that assumption may not be true. A further reported finding was that TCR beta sequences accurately predicted the HLA-A and HLA-B alleles for most subjects in the first cohort. Broadly in line with IMGT annotations, most TCR beta V segments showed up in productive rearrangements about 87% or about 30% of the time in an earlier analysis of several hundred of the donors. Strong co-occurrence of HLA alleles, especially DR and DQ, made assigning TCR associations to individual alleles difficult. Cytomegalovirus status was reported to be diagnosed by the classifier with high specificity and sensitivity in both the original and validation cohorts. The 87-base-pair reads could not distinguish some IMGT-functional V segments, including TRBV6-2 and TRBV6-3, so those segments were excluded. In this cohort, only TCR beta chains were sequenced, and detectable features were limited by the absence of alpha or paired-chain data. According to the authors, the approach could potentially be generalized to other disease states and immunological phenotypes. Immune exposure information for the cohort was limited to CMV serostatus. Because counts were too low, about 18 rarely observed V segments, including chromosome 9 orphons, were left out of the earlier analysis of 500 to 750 of the donors. Most CMV-associated TCR beta chains appeared to be HLA-restricted in a later analysis, and the HLA associations seemed to be driven largely by CMV exposure.

This clonotype was obtained from a woman younger than 35 in good health and CMV-seronegative. Sequences were obtained from PBMCs. The chain joins TRBV10-1 to TRBJ2-3; TRBD1 agrees with 9 junctional bases. This receptor has the CDR3 CASRKQGATDTQYF. The DNA reads as follows: TGCGCCAGCAGAAAACAGGGGGCCACAGATACGCAGTATTTT.